This T cell receptor (beta chain) was recorded in a study of T cells in Graves' hyperthyroidism and ophthalmopathy. From RNA transcripts, TCR beta CDR3 regions were amplified. HTBI primers were used for first-round RT-PCR of the TCR CDR3. TCRdb analysed the multiplex PCR reads with MiXCR anew, one entry per CDR3 protein. The profile shows 400,000 to 500,000 distinct CDR3 sequences, around 14% of them singletons. The CDR3 is made up of 18 amino acids. Germline assignment: CDR1 KGHDR and CDR2 SFDVKD. After removal of 4 bases from V and 5 bases from J, the junction contained 12 bases not matched to a gene.

The sequence derives from a woman younger than 30 with Graves' hyperthyroidism. What was sequenced was blood. The chain couples TRBV24-1 to TRBJ2-2; 10 bases align to TRBD2. The CDR3 DNA reads as TGTGCCACCAGTGACCGGAGGCTAGCGGGAGTAGGGACCGGGGAGCTGTTTTTT. Translated: CATSDRRLAGVGTGELFF.